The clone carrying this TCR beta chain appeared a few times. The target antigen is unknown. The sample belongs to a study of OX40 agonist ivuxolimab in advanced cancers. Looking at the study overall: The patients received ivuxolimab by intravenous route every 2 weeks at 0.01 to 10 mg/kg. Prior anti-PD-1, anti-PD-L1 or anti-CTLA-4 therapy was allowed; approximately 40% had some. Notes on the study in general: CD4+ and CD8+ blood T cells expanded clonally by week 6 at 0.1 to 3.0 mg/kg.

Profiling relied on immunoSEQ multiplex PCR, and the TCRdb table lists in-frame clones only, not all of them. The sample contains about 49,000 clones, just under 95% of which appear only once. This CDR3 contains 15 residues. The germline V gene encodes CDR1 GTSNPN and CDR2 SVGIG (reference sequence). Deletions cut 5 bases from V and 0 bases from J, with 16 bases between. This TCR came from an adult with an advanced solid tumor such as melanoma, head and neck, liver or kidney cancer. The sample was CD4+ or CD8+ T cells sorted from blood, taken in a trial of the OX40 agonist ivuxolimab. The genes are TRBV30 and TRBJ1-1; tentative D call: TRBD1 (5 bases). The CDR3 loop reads CAWGDAGRMNTEAFF. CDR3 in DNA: TGTGCCTGGGGGGACGCGGGCAGGATGAACACTGAAGCTTTCTTT.